This T cell receptor (beta chain) was sequenced during a study of blood T cell repertoires in COVID-19. Study overall: PBMCs, B-cell-depleted T cells, or T cells were the source of the cDNA or gDNA that made up the material.

Method: immunoSEQ multiplex PCR; TCRdb's copy keeps in-frame clones and lacks some. Of around 55,000 clones detected, 65% to 90% appear once; the ten largest clones hold roughly 13%. This CDR3 region has 14 residues. The chain carries TRBV21-1 and TRBJ2-5; TRBD1 is taken as the D call from the table, unchecked against the DNA. TRBV21-1 is annotated as a pseudogene. This TCR was sampled from a human donor in a cohort sampled during active COVID-19. Sequencing was done on a sample of peripheral blood. The CDR3 here is CASSKAHSKETQYF. DNA of the CDR3: TGTGCCAGCAGCAAAGCGCACAGTAAAGAGACCCAGTACTTC.